The sequence of this T cell receptor beta chain was determined in a study of OX40 agonist ivuxolimab in advanced cancers. Background on the study: Patients in dose escalation had liver, melanoma, kidney or head and neck cancers. Eligibility rules accepted prior anti-PD-1, anti-PD-L1 or anti-CTLA-4 therapy, and around 40% had some. Study findings and constraints: Expanded clones belonging to CD8+ T cells outnumbered, on average, those of CD4+.

Produced via immunoSEQ multiplex PCR; TCRdb's table is partial and in-frame only. This table has some 85,000 clones, 87% appearing once. The CDR3 sequence runs 13 residues, both termini included. Looked up from germline, CDR1 is MRHNA and CDR2 is SNTAGT. Only a few counts were recorded for this clone. Its antigen is currently unknown. As the CDR3 is not closed by the conserved phenylalanine or tryptophan, this likely results from a read error. Because the CDR3's place on the DNA is in doubt, the DNA is left out and the CDR3 is given as listed by TCRdb. The chain combines TRBV6-4 with TRBJ2-7; the DNA was not used to check the table's D call, TRBD2. This sequence was found in an adult with an advanced solid tumor such as melanoma, head and neck, liver or kidney cancer. The sequencing used CD4+ or CD8+ T cells sorted from blood, collected in a trial of the OX40 agonist ivuxolimab. CDR3: CARSDSCLGLPRG.